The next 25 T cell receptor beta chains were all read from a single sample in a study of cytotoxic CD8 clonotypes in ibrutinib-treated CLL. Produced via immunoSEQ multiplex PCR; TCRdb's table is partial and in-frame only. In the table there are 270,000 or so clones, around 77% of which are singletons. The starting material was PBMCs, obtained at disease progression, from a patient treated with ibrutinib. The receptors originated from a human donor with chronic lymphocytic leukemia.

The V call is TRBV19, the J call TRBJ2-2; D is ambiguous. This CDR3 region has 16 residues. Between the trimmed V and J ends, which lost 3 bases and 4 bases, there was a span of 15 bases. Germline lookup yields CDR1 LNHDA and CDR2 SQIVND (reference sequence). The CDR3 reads CASSMLSRPVTGELFF. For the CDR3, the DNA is TGTGCCAGTAGTATGTTGTCCAGGCCGGTCACCGGGGAGCTGTTTTTT.

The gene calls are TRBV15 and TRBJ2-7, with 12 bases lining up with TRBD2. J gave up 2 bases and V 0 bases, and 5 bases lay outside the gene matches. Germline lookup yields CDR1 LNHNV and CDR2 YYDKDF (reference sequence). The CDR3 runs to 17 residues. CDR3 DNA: TGTGCCACCAGCAGAGATAGACTAGCGGGAGCCACCTACGAGCAGTACTTC. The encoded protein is CATSRDRLAGATYEQYF.

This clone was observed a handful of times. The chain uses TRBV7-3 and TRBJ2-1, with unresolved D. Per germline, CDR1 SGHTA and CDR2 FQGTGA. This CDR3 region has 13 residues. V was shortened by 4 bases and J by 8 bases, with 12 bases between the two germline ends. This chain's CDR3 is CASSSGFPHEQFF. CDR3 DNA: TGTGCCAGCAGCTCGGGCTTCCCCCATGAGCAGTTCTTC.

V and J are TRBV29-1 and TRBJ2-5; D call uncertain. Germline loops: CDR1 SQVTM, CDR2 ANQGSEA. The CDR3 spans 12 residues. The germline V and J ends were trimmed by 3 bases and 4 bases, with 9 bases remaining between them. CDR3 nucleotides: TGCAGCGTTGACTTAGGCGGAGAGACCCAGTACTTC. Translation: CSVDLGGETQYF.

CDR3 DNA: TGTGCCAGCAGCAAAGTGGGACAGGGCTACGAGCAGTACTTC. It encodes CASSKVGQGYEQYF. The rearrangement joins TRBV21-1 to TRBJ2-7; the D segment call TRBD1 is taken from the table without a DNA check. TRBV21-1 is noted as a pseudogene. This CDR3 contains 14 residues.

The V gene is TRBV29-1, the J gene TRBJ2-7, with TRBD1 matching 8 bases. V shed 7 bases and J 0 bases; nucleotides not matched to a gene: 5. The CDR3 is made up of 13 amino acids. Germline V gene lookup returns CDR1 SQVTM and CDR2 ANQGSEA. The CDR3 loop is CSARDRSSYEQYF. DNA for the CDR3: TGCAGCGCTAGGGACAGGAGCTCCTACGAGCAGTACTTC.

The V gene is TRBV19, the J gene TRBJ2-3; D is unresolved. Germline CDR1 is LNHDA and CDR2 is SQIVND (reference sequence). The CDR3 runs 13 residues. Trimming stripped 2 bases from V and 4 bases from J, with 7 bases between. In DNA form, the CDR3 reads TGTGCCAGTAGTATAAAAGTTCCAGATACGCAGTATTTT. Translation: CASSIKVPDTQYF.

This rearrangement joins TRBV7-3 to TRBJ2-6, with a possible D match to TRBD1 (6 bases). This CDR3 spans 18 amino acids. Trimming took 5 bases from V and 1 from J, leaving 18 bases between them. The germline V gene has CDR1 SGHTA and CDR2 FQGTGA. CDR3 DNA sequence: TGTGCCAGCAGCCCCAGGGCGTGGGGGCAGTCTGGGGCCAACGTCCTGACTTTC. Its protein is CASSPRAWGQSGANVLTF.

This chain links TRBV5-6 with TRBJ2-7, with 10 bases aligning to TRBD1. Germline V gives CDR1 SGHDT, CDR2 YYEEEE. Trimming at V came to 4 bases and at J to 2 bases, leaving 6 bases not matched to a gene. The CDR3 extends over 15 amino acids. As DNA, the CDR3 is TGTGCCAGCAGCGGGCCGGGACAGGGGACCTACGAGCAGTACTTC. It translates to CASSGPGQGTYEQYF.

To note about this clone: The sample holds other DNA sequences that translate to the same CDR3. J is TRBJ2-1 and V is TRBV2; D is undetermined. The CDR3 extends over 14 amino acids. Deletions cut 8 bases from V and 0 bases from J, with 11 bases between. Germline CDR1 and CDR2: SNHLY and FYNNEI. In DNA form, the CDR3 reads TGTGCCAGCTCACGGACCAGCTCCTACAATGAGCAGTTCTTC. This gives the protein CASSRTSSYNEQFF.

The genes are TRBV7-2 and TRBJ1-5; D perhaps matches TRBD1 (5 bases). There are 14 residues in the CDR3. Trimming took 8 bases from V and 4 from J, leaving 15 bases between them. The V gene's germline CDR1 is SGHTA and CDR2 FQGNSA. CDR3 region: CASGVRRGNQPQHF. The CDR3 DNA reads TGTGCCAGCGGGGTACGGAGGGGTAATCAGCCCCAGCATTTT.

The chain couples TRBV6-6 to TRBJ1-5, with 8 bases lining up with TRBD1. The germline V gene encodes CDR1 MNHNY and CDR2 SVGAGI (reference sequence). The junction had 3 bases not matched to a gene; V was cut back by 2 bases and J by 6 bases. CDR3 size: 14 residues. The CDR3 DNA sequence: TGTGCCAGCAGTTACCAGGGGGCTGGTCAGCCCCAGCATTTT. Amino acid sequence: CASSYQGAGQPQHF.

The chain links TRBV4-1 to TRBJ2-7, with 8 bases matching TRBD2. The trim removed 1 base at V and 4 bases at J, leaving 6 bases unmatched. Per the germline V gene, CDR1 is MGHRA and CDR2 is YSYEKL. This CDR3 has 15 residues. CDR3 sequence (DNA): TGCGCCAGCAGCCAAGCCAGTTTAGCGGGGTACGAGCAGTACTTC. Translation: CASSQASLAGYEQYF.

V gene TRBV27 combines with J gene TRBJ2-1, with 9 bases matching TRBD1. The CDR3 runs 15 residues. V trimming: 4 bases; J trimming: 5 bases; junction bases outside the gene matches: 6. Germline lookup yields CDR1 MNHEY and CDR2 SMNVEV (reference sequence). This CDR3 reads CASSSPGTGHNEQFF. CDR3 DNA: TGTGCCAGCAGTTCGCCAGGGACAGGGCACAATGAGCAGTTCTTC.

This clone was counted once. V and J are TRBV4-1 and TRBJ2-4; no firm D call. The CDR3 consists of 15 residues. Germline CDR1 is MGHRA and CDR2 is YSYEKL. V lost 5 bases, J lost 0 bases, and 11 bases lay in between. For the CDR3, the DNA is TGCGCCAGCAGCACGAGGTTTCTAGCCAAAAACATTCAGTACTTC. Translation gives CASSTRFLAKNIQYF.

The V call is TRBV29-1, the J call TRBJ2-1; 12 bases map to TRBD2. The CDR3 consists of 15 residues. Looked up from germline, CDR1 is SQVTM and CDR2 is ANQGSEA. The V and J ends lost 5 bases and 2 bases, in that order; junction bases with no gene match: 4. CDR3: CSVRASGGAYNEQFF. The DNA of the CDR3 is TGCAGCGTTCGTGCTAGCGGGGGGGCCTACAATGAGCAGTTCTTC.

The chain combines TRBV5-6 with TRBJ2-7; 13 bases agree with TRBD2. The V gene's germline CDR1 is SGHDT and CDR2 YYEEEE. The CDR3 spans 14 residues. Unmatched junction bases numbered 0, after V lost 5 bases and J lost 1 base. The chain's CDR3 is CASRTSGRSYEQYF. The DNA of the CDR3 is TGTGCCAGCAGGACTAGCGGGAGGTCCTACGAGCAGTACTTC.

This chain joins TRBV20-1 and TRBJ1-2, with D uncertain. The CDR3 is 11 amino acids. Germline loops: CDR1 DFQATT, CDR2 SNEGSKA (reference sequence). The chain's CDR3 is CTSPIGYGYTF. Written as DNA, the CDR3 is TGCACCTCACCGATAGGCTATGGCTACACCTTC.

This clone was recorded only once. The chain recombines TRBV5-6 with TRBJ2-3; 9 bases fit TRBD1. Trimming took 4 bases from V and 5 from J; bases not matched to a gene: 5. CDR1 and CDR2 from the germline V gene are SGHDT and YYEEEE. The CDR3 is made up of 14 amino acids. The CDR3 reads CASSEGTGLDTQYF. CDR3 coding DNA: TGTGCCAGCAGCGAGGGGACAGGGTTAGATACGCAGTATTTT.

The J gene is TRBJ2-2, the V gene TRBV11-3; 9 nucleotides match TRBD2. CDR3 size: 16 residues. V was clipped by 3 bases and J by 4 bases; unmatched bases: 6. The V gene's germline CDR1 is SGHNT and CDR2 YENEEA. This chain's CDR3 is CASSLGLAGLTGELFF. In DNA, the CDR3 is TGTGCCAGCAGCTTGGGGCTAGCGGGACTCACCGGGGAGCTGTTTTTT.

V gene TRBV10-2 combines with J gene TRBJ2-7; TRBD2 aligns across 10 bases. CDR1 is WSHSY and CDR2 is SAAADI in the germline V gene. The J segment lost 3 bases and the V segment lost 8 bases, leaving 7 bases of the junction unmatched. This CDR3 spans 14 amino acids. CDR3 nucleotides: TGCGCCAGCGAACCTAGCGGGGGTATCTACGAGCAGTACTTC. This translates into CASEPSGGIYEQYF.

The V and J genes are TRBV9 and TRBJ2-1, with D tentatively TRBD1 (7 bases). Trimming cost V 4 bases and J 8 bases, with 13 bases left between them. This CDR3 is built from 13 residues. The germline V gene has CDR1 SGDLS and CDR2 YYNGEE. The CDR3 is CASSPGGSDEQFF. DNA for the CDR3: TGTGCCAGCAGCCCAGGGGGGTCCGATGAGCAGTTCTTC.

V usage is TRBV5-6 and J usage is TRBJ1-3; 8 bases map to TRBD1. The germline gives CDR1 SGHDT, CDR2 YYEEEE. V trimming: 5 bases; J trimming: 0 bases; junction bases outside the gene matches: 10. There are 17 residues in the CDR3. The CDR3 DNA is TGTGCCAGCAGTTCCGGGACAGGTAAAGTCTCTGGAAACACCATATATTTT. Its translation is CASSSGTGKVSGNTIYF.

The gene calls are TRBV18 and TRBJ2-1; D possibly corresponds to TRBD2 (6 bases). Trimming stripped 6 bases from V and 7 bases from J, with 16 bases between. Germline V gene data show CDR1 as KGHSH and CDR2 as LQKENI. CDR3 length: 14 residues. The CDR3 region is CASSMIGGNNEQFF. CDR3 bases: TGTGCCAGCTCTATGATCGGGGGTAATAATGAGCAGTTCTTC.

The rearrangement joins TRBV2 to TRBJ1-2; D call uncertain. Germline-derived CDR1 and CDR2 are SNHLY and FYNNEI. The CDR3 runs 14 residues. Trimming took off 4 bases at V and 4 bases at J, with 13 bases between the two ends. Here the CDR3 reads CASSAPTGIYGYTF. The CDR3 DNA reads TGTGCCAGCAGTGCTCCTACGGGAATCTATGGCTACACCTTC.